The clone carrying this T cell receptor beta chain was seen repeatedly, ten times or more. Its antigen is still unknown. Time point meaning: sample taken at primary tumor resection. Whole RNA, which was extracted from tumor, nontumor lung tissue or frozen PBMC, was sequenced without any cell sorting. TCRdb recomputed calls from the 5' RACE reads with MiXCR, one row per CDR3 protein. The top ten clones hold about 24% of a sample with over 25,000 distinct CDR3 sequences, approximately 7.7% of them seen once. This sample is part of a study of spatial heterogeneity in lung cancer. In the study overall: Correlation of TCR transcript counts in tumor regions with a T cell module score from matched bulk RNA-seq was strong. Study findings and constraints: Tumor mutation count correlated with how many alpha and beta TCRs expanded intratumorally.

Germline-derived CDR1 and CDR2 are DFQATT and SNEGSKA (reference sequence). Trimming cost V 1 base and J 5 bases; bases outside gene matches: 9. CDR3 length: 15 residues. The source is a male donor with early-stage non-small cell lung cancer. The chain employs TRBV20-1 and TRBJ2-3, with 7 positions matching TRBD1. The sample here was lung tumor tissue, taken at surgery. The CDR3 DNA follows: TGCAGTGCTAGAGGAGGGGGCGAGGTCGGAGATACGCAGTATTTT. Amino acids: CSARGGGEVGDTQYF.